This is a list of T cell receptor beta chains from one sample in a study of T cells in Graves' hyperthyroidism and ophthalmopathy. MiXCR, run by TCRdb on the multiplex PCR reads, gives a single entry per CDR3 protein. Here the sample spans 640,000 or so distinct CDR3 sequences, roughly 14% being singletons. Sequencing was performed on blood. The origin of the receptors is a woman aged 40 to 49 with Graves' ophthalmopathy. The CDR3 runs from the conserved cysteine through the conserved F or W. D genes are given only for firm matches. Size tells how often a clone was seen (once, few, many) or the class of an expanded clone, and some rows leave it out.

v_gene	d_gene	abundance	j_gene	CDR3nt	CDR3aa
TRBV28	.	many	TRBJ1-5	TGTGCCAGCAGTTTGTCCGGAACGGGAGATAATCAGCCCCAGCATTTT	CASSLSGTGDNQPQHF
TRBV2	.	.	TRBJ2-7	TGTGCCAGCATTAAAACTGGTGGCCTCGGGGAATACGAGCAGTACTTC	CASIKTGGLGEYEQYF
TRBV19	.	many	TRBJ2-7	TGTGCCAGTAGTATAGACAACAGAAAATACGAGCAGTACTTC	CASSIDNRKYEQYF
TRBV7-9	.	many	TRBJ2-4	TGTGCCAGCAGCTGGACCCAAAACATTCAGTACTTC	CASSWTQNIQYF
TRBV28	TRBD1	.	TRBJ1-2	TGTGCCAGCAGAAGATGGGACAGCCTGAACTATGGCTACACCTTC	CASRRWDSLNYGYTF
TRBV29-1	TRBD2	many	TRBJ2-5	TGCAGCGTATCCTTGACTAGCGCCCAAGAGACCCAGTACTTC	CSVSLTSAQETQYF
TRBV18	.	few	TRBJ1-1	TGTGCCAGCTCACCTCGGCCCGAAACGAACACTGAAGCTTTCTTT	CASSPRPETNTEAFF
TRBV4-3	.	.	TRBJ2-2	TGCGCCAGCAGCCAAGAACTTACCGGGGAGCTGTTTTTT	CASSQELTGELFF
TRBV15	.	many	TRBJ1-1	TGTGCCACCAGCAGGAGGAAGAACACTGAAGCTTTCTTT	CATSRRKNTEAFF
TRBV6-2/TRBV6-3	.	many	TRBJ1-2	TGTGCCAGCAGTGACTCAGGGTTTAGCTATGGCTACACCTTC	CASSDSGFSYGYTF
TRBV12-5	.	many	TRBJ2-7	TGTGCTAGTGGAACCTCAGGGGACCCTGCCTACGAGCAGTACTTC	CASGTSGDPAYEQYF
TRBV10-3	.	many	TRBJ1-5	TGTGCCATCAACCGGGACAGCAATCAGCCCCAGCATTTT	CAINRDSNQPQHF
TRBV5-6	.	.	TRBJ2-2	TGTGCCAGCAGCTTGGCGCTAGCAGGGTACACCGGGGAGCTGTTTTTT	CASSLALAGYTGELFF
TRBV18	.	.	TRBJ1-1	TGTGCCAGCTCACCAAGGACATATGGTGAAGCTTTCTTT	CASSPRTYGEAFF
TRBV28	TRBD2	many	TRBJ2-7	TGTGCCAGCAGTTCCTCCAGGAGCGGGAGTAGCCTCTACGAGCAGTACTTC	CASSSSRSGSSLYEQYF
TRBV5-1	.	many	TRBJ1-1	TGCGCCAGCAGCCCAGGAAAGGGCACTGAAGCTTTCTTT	CASSPGKGTEAFF
TRBV4-2	TRBD2	many	TRBJ2-7	TGTGCCAGCAGCCAAGAAACTAGCGGTTCCTACGAGCAGTACTTC	CASSQETSGSYEQYF
TRBV12-5	.	.	TRBJ2-4	TGTGCTAGTGAAAACAGCGGCGGGAACATTCAGTACTTC	CASENSGGNIQYF
TRBV12-3/TRBV12-4	TRBD1	many	TRBJ2-2	TGTGCCTGGGGACAGCTGAACACCGGGGAGCTGTTTTTT	CAWGQLNTGELFF
TRBV20-1	TRBD2	.	TRBJ2-7	TGCAGTGCTAAGGGGCGGGAGGGCCTCTACGAGCAGTACTTC	CSAKGREGLYEQYF
TRBV20-1	TRBD2	few	TRBJ2-2	TGCAGTCTCCGGAGGGTGGGACTACCGACCGGGGAGCTGTTTTTT	CSLRRVGLPTGELFF
TRBV2	.	many	TRBJ2-7	TGTGCCAGCAGGGGACCCGTGAGCTCCTACGAGCAGTACTTC	CASRGPVSSYEQYF
TRBV5-1	.	many	TRBJ2-7	TGCGCCAGCAGCTTGGTAATTCCGGGATCCTACGAGCAGTACTTC	CASSLVIPGSYEQYF
TRBV5-1	TRBD1	many	TRBJ1-1	TGCGCCAGCAGCATTCGGACAGGGGGGCTCGACACTGAAGCTTTCTTT	CASSIRTGGLDTEAFF
TRBV7-3	TRBD2	many	TRBJ2-2	TGTGCCAGCAGCTTAAGAGTAGCGGGAAACACCGGGGAGCTGTTTTTT	CASSLRVAGNTGELFF
TRBV6-2/TRBV6-3	TRBD2	many	TRBJ2-7	TGTGCCAGCAAGAGCGGGGACGGGGGCGAGCAGTACTTC	CASKSGDGGEQYF
TRBV28	.	few	TRBJ2-7	TGTGCCAGCAGCCTCGTGGACAAGGAGTACTTC	CASSLVDKEYF
TRBV5-1	TRBD1	many	TRBJ2-7	TGCGCCAGCACCGTGGGACAGGACTCCTACGAGCAGTACTTC	CASTVGQDSYEQYF
TRBV6-5	.	many	TRBJ1-2	TGTGCCAGCAAGGAGGGGACGGGTGGCTACACCTTC	CASKEGTGGYTF